Following are 3 T cell receptor beta chains from one sample sequenced in a study of T cell responses to AZD1222 COVID-19 vaccine. Measured with immunoSEQ multiplex PCR; TCRdb has only the in-frame clones, and not every one. The sample lists fewer than 300,000 clones; 85% to 95% were seen once. The sequencing here drew on peripheral blood, taken on day 0 of AZD1222 vaccination. These receptors came from an adult in good health.

This chain joins TRBV18 and TRBJ2-5; no clear D. Germline-derived CDR1 and CDR2 are KGHSH and LQKENI. The CDR3 length is 12 residues. V was cut by 4 bases and J by 0 bases, with 3 bases left in between. The CDR3 protein is CASSLDQETQYF. The CDR3 coding sequence is TGTGCCAGCTCACTTGACCAAGAGACCCAGTACTTC.

This chain uses TRBV7-9 with TRBJ1-5; TRBD1 is a possible D gene (5 bases). Germline assignment: CDR1 SEHNR and CDR2 FQNEAQ (reference sequence). V lost 5 bases and J lost 7, with 12 bases in between. CDR3 size: 13 residues. DNA for the CDR3: TGTGCCAGCAGCCCCGCGGGGGGGCAGCCCCAGCATTTT. Protein: CASSPAGGQPQHF.

This chain joins TRBV28 and TRBJ1-2; weak D call: TRBD1 (6 bases). Germline lookup yields CDR1 MDHEN and CDR2 SYDVKM. Deletions cut 4 bases from V and 1 base from J, with 25 bases between. This CDR3 is built from 19 residues. The CDR3 DNA follows: TGTGCCAGCAGTTCGATAAAACAACCGGGACAAGGCTTTAACTATGGCTACACCTTC. Translating it yields CASSSIKQPGQGFNYGYTF.